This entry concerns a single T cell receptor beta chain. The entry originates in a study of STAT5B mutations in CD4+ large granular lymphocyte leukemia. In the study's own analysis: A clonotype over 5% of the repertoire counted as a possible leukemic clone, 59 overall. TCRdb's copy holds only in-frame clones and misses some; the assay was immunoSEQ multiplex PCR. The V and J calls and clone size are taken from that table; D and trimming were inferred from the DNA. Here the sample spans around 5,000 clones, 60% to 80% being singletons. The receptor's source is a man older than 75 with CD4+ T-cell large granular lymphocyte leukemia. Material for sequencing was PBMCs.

The CDR3: CASSIWTGTNYGYTF. The CDR3 DNA reads TGTGCCAGTAGTATTTGGACAGGGACTAACTATGGCTACACCTTC. V gene TRBV19 combines with J gene TRBJ1-2, with 8 bases lining up with TRBD1. The CDR3 extends over 15 amino acids. Germline assignment: CDR1 LNHDA and CDR2 SQIVND (reference sequence). V lost 3 bases to trimming and J lost 0 bases; unmatched junction nucleotides: 3.